A single sample is the source of the 14 T cell receptor beta chains below, sequenced in a study of T cells in Graves' hyperthyroidism and ophthalmopathy. TCR beta CDR3 region amplification was performed from RNA transcripts. With the HTBI primer set, the TCR CDR3 went through a first round of RT-PCR. TCRdb reanalysed the multiplex PCR reads using MiXCR and keeps one entry per CDR3 protein. The sample consists of about 660,000 distinct CDR3 sequences, roughly 45% of them appearing once. Sample: peripheral blood or thyroid tissue (not recorded which). The source is an adult man with Graves' disease, either hyperthyroidism or ophthalmopathy (not recorded which).

This clonotype has more than one count but fewer than ten. The V gene is TRBV20-1, the J gene TRBJ2-7; the match to TRBD2 covers 12 bases. CDR3 length equals 16 residues. With V trimmed by 1 base and J by 2 bases, 6 bases remained unmatched. Germline-derived CDR1 and CDR2 are DFQATT and SNEGSKA (reference sequence). The DNA of the CDR3 is TGCAGTGCTAGAGTATTGACTAGCGGGAGCCCCTACGAGCAGTACTTC. Its translation is CSARVLTSGSPYEQYF.

The DNA for the CDR3 is TGTGCCAGCAGCCGACAGGGAGATCACTATGGCTACACCTTC. Translated: CASSRQGDHYGYTF. The rearrangement uses TRBV7-9 and TRBJ1-2; 7 positions match TRBD1. Unmatched junction bases numbered 6, after V lost 5 bases and J lost 3 bases. This CDR3 has 14 residues. CDR1 is SEHNR, CDR2 FQNEAQ, per germline (reference sequence).

The CDR3 DNA reads TGCAGTGTCCCGGGTGCGGATGGCTACACCTTC. It encodes CSVPGADGYTF. The chain employs TRBV20-1 and TRBJ1-2, with no clear D. With 7 bases removed from V and 6 bases from J, the gap between germline ends came to 12 bases. This CDR3 is 11 amino acids long. In germline, CDR1 is DFQATT, CDR2 SNEGSKA (reference sequence).

The chain links TRBV5-1 to TRBJ1-6, with 8 nucleotides matching TRBD1. CDR3 size: 16 residues. Trimming at V came to 1 base and at J to 7 bases, leaving 7 bases not matched to a gene. Per the germline V gene, CDR1 is SGHRS and CDR2 is YFSETQ. CDR3 loop: CASSLSATGANSPLHF. Here the CDR3 DNA reads TGCGCCAGCAGCTTGTCCGCGACAGGGGCCAATTCACCCCTCCACTTT.

The gene calls are TRBV7-9 and TRBJ2-7, with D hard to call. V was shortened by 4 bases and J by 3 bases, with 19 bases between the two germline ends. Germline values: CDR1 SEHNR, CDR2 FQNEAQ (reference sequence). The CDR3 runs 16 residues. CDR3 bases: TGTGCCAGCAGCTCCTCCCTACGGACCCGTAACTACGAGCAGTACTTC. It yields the protein CASSSSLRTRNYEQYF. The complete variable domain, with remaining parts taken from reference TRBV7-9 and TRBJ2-7, reads DTGVSQNPRHKITKRGQNVTFRCDPISEHNRLYWYRQTLGQGPEFLTYFQNEAQLEKSRLLSDRFSAERPKGSFSTLEIQRTEQGDSAMYLCASSSSLRTRNYEQYFGPGTRLTVT.

With respect to this clonotype: A much larger clone sits a single nucleotide away, making a read error possible. Here the CDR3 reads CASSLGVVNTEAFF. CDR3 DNA: TGTGCCAGCAGCTTAGGCGTAGTGAACACTGAAGCTTTCTTT. The V call is TRBV11-3, the J call TRBJ1-1; D is unresolved. The germline V gene has CDR1 SGHNT and CDR2 YENEEA. The germline V and J ends were trimmed by 1 base and 0 bases, with 6 bases remaining between them. The CDR3 totals 14 residues.

The chain joins TRBV10-2 to TRBJ2-3; 7 bases line up with TRBD2. Germline values: CDR1 WSHSY, CDR2 SAAADI. The CDR3 has 14 residues. V lost 5 bases to trimming and J lost 2 bases; unmatched junction nucleotides: 4. CDR3 nucleotide sequence: TGCGCCAGCAGTATAGCGGGCTCCACAGATACGCAGTATTTT. This encodes CASSIAGSTDTQYF.

In its sample, this clonotype was seen a few times. The J gene is TRBJ1-5, the V gene TRBV2; D gene unclear. V was trimmed by 3 bases and J by 0 bases, leaving 9 bases between them. Per germline, CDR1 SNHLY and CDR2 FYNNEI. The CDR3 sequence is 15 residues long. The CDR3 spells CASSDGVSSNQPQHF. The DNA of the CDR3 is TGTGCCAGCAGTGATGGAGTTAGTAGCAATCAGCCCCAGCATTTT.

CDR3 sequence: CAISGTGRGYTF. Written as DNA, the CDR3 is TGTGCCATCAGCGGGACAGGGAGAGGCTACACCTTC. The chain joins TRBV2 to TRBJ1-2; TRBD1 matches 9 bases. J gave up 8 bases and V 10 bases, and 8 bases lay outside the gene matches. CDR3 length: 12 residues. From germline, CDR1 is SNHLY and CDR2 FYNNEI.

This clonotype was counted ten times or more. The CDR3 here is CATSDLTGGASHYTF. CDR3 sequence (DNA): TGTGCCACCAGTGATCTTACAGGGGGCGCGAGTCACTACACCTTC. The rearrangement joins TRBV24-1 to TRBJ1-2; TRBD1 matches 9 bases. V lost 3 bases, J lost 10 bases, and 11 bases stayed unmatched. Germline loops: CDR1 KGHDR, CDR2 SFDVKD. The CDR3 length is 15 residues.

This clonotype was found many times. The chain has TRBV20-1 and TRBJ1-6; D is unclear. The length of the CDR3 is 12 residues. Germline-derived CDR1 and CDR2 are DFQATT and SNEGSKA (reference sequence). V lost 3 bases to trimming and J lost 9 bases, with 9 bases between them. CDR3 protein: CSASRSSSPLHF. The CDR3 DNA reads as TGCAGTGCTAGCCGGAGTAGTTCACCCCTCCACTTT.

Details on this clonotype: The junction shows a germline mismatch at one end, possibly a read error. The chain couples TRBV7-9 to TRBJ1-3; D unclear. This CDR3 is 12 amino acids long. Germline loops: CDR1 SEHNR, CDR2 FQNEAQ (reference sequence). The CDR3 protein is CASSFEGGQKDF. The DNA for the CDR3 is TGCGCCAGCAGCTTTGAGGGAGGGCAGAAAGATTTT.

This clonotype was counted ten times or more. The chain carries TRBV7-2 and TRBJ2-7, with 8 bases identical to TRBD1. Per the germline V gene, CDR1 is SGHTA and CDR2 is FQGNSA. The CDR3 totals 13 residues. J lost 2 bases, V lost 5 bases, and 2 bases had no gene match. The CDR3 nucleotides read TGTGCCAGCAGCGTGGGACAGGCCTACGAGCAGTACTTC. It is translated as CASSVGQAYEQYF.

The V call is TRBV24-1, the J call TRBJ1-1, with 7 bases identical to TRBD1. Germline CDR1 reads KGHDR; CDR2 reads SFDVKD. CDR3 size: 12 residues. The V and J ends lost 7 bases and 6 bases, in that order; junction bases with no gene match: 4. The CDR3 region has the DNA TGTGCCACCAGGAACAGGGGTGCTGAAGCTTTCTTT. It codes for CATRNRGAEAFF.